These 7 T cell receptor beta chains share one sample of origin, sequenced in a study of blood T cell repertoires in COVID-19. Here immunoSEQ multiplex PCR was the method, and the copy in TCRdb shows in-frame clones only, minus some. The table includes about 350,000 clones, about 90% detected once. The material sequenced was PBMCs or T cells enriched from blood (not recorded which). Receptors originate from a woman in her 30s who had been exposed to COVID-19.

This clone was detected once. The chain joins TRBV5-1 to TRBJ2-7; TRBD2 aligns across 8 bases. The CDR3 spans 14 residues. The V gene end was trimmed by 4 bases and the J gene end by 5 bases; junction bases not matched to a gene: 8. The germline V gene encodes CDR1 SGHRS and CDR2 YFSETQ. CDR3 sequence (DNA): TGCGCCAGCAGCCGAACAGCGGGGGTCGACGAGCAGTACTTC. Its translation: CASSRTAGVDEQYF.

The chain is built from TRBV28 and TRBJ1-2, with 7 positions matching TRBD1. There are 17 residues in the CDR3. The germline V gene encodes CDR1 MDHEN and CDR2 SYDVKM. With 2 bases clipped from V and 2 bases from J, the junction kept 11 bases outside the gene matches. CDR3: CASSLSGRTGDNYGYTF. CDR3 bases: TGTGCCAGCAGTTTAAGTGGTCGGACAGGAGACAACTATGGCTACACCTTC.

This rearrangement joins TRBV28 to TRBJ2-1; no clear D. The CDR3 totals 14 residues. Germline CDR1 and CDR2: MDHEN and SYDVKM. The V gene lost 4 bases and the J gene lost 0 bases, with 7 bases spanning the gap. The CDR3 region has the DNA TGTGCCAGCAGTTCATCTAGCTCCTACAATGAGCAGTTCTTC. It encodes CASSSSSSYNEQFF.

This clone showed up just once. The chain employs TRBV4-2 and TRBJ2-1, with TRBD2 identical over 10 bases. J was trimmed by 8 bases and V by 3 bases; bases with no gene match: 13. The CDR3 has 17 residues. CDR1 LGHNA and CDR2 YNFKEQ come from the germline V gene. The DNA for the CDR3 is TGTGCCAGCAGCCAGGGGCTCCTAGCGGGAGAGTTGCATGAGCAGTTCTTC. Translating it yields CASSQGLLAGELHEQFF.

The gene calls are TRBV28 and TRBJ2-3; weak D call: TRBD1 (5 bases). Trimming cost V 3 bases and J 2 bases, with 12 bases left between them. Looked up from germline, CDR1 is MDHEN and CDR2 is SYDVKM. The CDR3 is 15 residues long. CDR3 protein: CASSFAGPHTDTQYF. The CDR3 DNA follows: TGTGCCAGCAGTTTTGCAGGGCCTCACACAGATACGCAGTATTTT.

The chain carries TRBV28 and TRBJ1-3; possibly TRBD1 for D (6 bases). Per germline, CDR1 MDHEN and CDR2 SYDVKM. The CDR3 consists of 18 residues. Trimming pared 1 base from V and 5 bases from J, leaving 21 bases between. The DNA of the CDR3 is TGTGCCAGCAGTTTATATACCCCGGGGGGGGCTTTCAGAAACACCATATATTTT. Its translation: CASSLYTPGGAFRNTIYF.

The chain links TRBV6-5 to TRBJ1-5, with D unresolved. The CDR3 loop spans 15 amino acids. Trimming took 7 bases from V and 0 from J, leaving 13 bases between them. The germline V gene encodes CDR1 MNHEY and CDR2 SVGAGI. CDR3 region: CASKTDGNSNQPQHF. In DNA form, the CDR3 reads TGTGCCAGCAAGACGGACGGGAATAGCAATCAGCCCCAGCATTTT.